A selection of T cell receptor beta chains follows, all from one sample in a study of shared clonotypes between healthy human individuals. Measured with immunoSEQ multiplex PCR; TCRdb has only the in-frame clones, and not every one. The repertoire consists of approximately 2.1 million clones, with 80% to 95% occurring once and the leading ten covering 0.39%. Sequences were obtained from naive CD4+ T cells from PBMCs. These receptors were taken from a man aged 18 to 30 in good health. Some clones in this sample may be carry-over from other donors' samples. Each CDR3 is given with its conserved first and last residue. D genes are given only for firm matches. Only some rows state a clone size, as once, few, many or a class for expanded clones.

abundance: NA
j_gene: TRBJ2-5
v_gene: TRBV5-4
d_gene: TRBD1
CDR3nt: TGTGCCAGCAGGCCGACAGGGACGCGGCAAGGGGGAGAGACCCAGTACTTC
CDR3aa: CASRPTGTRQGGETQYF

abundance: NA
j_gene: TRBJ2-3
v_gene: TRBV5-1
d_gene: TRBD2
CDR3nt: TGCGCCAGCAGCTACGGACTAGCGGGCGCCACAGATACGCAGTATTTT
CDR3aa: CASSYGLAGATDTQYF

abundance: NA
j_gene: TRBJ1-2
v_gene: TRBV18
d_gene: NA
CDR3nt: TGTGCCAGCTCACCATCCCCCTCTGGGGACTATGGCTACACCTTC
CDR3aa: CASSPSPSGDYGYTF

abundance: once
j_gene: TRBJ2-2
v_gene: TRBV5-1
d_gene: NA
CDR3nt: TGCGCCAGCAGCTTGGATGGGGGAACCGGGGAGCTGTTTTTT
CDR3aa: CASSLDGGTGELFF

abundance: NA
j_gene: TRBJ2-2
v_gene: TRBV2
d_gene: NA
CDR3nt: TGTGCCAGCAGGGTCAGGCGGGATACCGGGGAGCTGTTTTTT
CDR3aa: CASRVRRDTGELFF

abundance: NA
j_gene: TRBJ1-4
v_gene: TRBV6-5
d_gene: NA
CDR3nt: TGTGCCAGCAGTTTACAGGGTAGGGGTGTCGAAAAACTGTTTTTT
CDR3aa: CASSLQGRGVEKLFF

abundance: NA
j_gene: TRBJ1-1
v_gene: TRBV29-1
d_gene: NA
CDR3nt: TGCAGCGTTGGCCAGACGAACACTGAAGCTTTCTTT
CDR3aa: CSVGQTNTEAFF

abundance: NA
j_gene: TRBJ2-7
v_gene: TRBV7-9
d_gene: NA
CDR3nt: TGTGCCAGCAGCTCCCTTATGAGTGGGGTGAGCGAGCAGTACTTC
CDR3aa: CASSSLMSGVSEQYF

abundance: NA
j_gene: TRBJ2-5
v_gene: TRBV5-1
d_gene: NA
CDR3nt: TGCGCCAGCAGATATCGGACAGAGGGGGGAGAGACCCAGTACTTC
CDR3aa: CASRYRTEGGETQYF

abundance: few
j_gene: TRBJ1-1
v_gene: TRBV19
d_gene: NA
CDR3nt: TGTGCCAGTAGTTGGGACACGCGGCGCACTGAAGCTTTCTTT
CDR3aa: CASSWDTRRTEAFF

abundance: NA
j_gene: TRBJ1-2
v_gene: TRBV6-1
d_gene: NA
CDR3nt: TGTGCCAGTAGTCGGGGGGGGGTGTCGGATGGCTACACCTTC
CDR3aa: CASSRGGVSDGYTF

abundance: NA
j_gene: TRBJ1-5
v_gene: TRBV10-3
d_gene: TRBD1
CDR3nt: TGTGCCATCAGAGCCGGGACAGGGGTAGACCATACCCAGCATTTT
CDR3aa: CAIRAGTGVDHTQHF

abundance: NA
j_gene: TRBJ1-2
v_gene: TRBV19
d_gene: TRBD1
CDR3nt: TGTGCCAGTAGTATCTTATCGGGACAGGCAAACTATGGCTACACCTTC
CDR3aa: CASSILSGQANYGYTF

abundance: NA
j_gene: TRBJ2-7
v_gene: TRBV11-2
d_gene: NA
CDR3nt: TGTGCCAGCAGCTCCCCCTACGAGCAGTACTTC
CDR3aa: CASSSPYEQYF

abundance: NA
j_gene: TRBJ1-1
v_gene: TRBV6-1
d_gene: NA
CDR3nt: TGTGCCAGCAGCCGAAGAGGGGTGAACACTGAAGCTTTCTTT
CDR3aa: CASSRRGVNTEAFF

abundance: NA
j_gene: TRBJ1-1
v_gene: TRBV6-1
d_gene: NA
CDR3nt: TGTGCCAGTACGGACACTCTGAACACTGAAGCTTTCTTT
CDR3aa: CASTDTLNTEAFF

abundance: NA
j_gene: TRBJ2-7
v_gene: TRBV18
d_gene: NA
CDR3nt: TGTGCCAGCTCATTCAGGATCTACGAGCAGTACTTC
CDR3aa: CASSFRIYEQYF

abundance: NA
j_gene: TRBJ2-5
v_gene: TRBV5-6
d_gene: TRBD2
CDR3nt: TGTGCCAGCAGCTTTAGTCCTAGCGGGCCTTTTGGGACCCAGTACTTC
CDR3aa: CASSFSPSGPFGTQYF

abundance: NA
j_gene: TRBJ2-7
v_gene: TRBV2
d_gene: NA
CDR3nt: TGTGCCAGCAGGATAACAGGGCCCCGCGGGTACTTC
CDR3aa: CASRITGPRGYF

abundance: NA
j_gene: TRBJ2-6
v_gene: TRBV2
d_gene: NA
CDR3nt: TGTGCCAGCAGGGCGGCATTCTCCTCTGGGGCCAACGTCCTGACTTTC
CDR3aa: CASRAAFSSGANVLTF

abundance: once
j_gene: TRBJ1-1
v_gene: TRBV27
d_gene: NA
CDR3nt: TGTGCCAGCAGTTTAGCTTGGGGACCGAACACTGAAGCTTTCTTT
CDR3aa: CASSLAWGPNTEAFF

abundance: NA
j_gene: TRBJ2-5
v_gene: TRBV6-5
d_gene: NA
CDR3nt: TGTGCCAGCAGGACCGGCAGGGAGACCCAGTACTTC
CDR3aa: CASRTGRETQYF

abundance: NA
j_gene: TRBJ2-5
v_gene: TRBV28
d_gene: TRBD1
CDR3nt: TGTGCCAGCAGTTTACAGGGGGCGACGGAGACCCAGTACTTC
CDR3aa: CASSLQGATETQYF

abundance: NA
j_gene: TRBJ1-3
v_gene: TRBV7-2
d_gene: NA
CDR3nt: TGTGCCAGCAGCCTCAGGGGTCCTGGAAACACCATATATTTT
CDR3aa: CASSLRGPGNTIYF

abundance: once
j_gene: TRBJ2-7
v_gene: TRBV10-3
d_gene: NA
CDR3nt: TGTGCCATCAGAATACGGGACGAGCGGGACGAGCAGTACTTC
CDR3aa: CAIRIRDERDEQYF

abundance: NA
j_gene: TRBJ2-7
v_gene: TRBV2
d_gene: TRBD1
CDR3nt: TGTGCCAGCAGAACAGGGGGCACACGTGGGGCCTACGAGCAGTACTTC
CDR3aa: CASRTGGTRGAYEQYF

abundance: NA
j_gene: TRBJ2-3
v_gene: TRBV7-3
d_gene: NA
CDR3nt: TGTGCCAGCAGCTCGAGCGGAAGAGGGACAGATACGCAGTATTTT
CDR3aa: CASSSSGRGTDTQYF

abundance: NA
j_gene: TRBJ2-3
v_gene: TRBV25-1
d_gene: NA
CDR3nt: TGTGCCAGCAGTGAGGGGGCTCGGGATACGCAGTATTTT
CDR3aa: CASSEGARDTQYF

abundance: NA
j_gene: TRBJ2-1
v_gene: TRBV7-8
d_gene: TRBD2
CDR3nt: TGTGCCAGCAGCCCAACCCAAGGAGCGGGAGGATACAATGAGCAGTTCTTC
CDR3aa: CASSPTQGAGGYNEQFF

abundance: NA
j_gene: TRBJ1-1
v_gene: TRBV6-5
d_gene: NA
CDR3nt: TGTGCCAGCAGTTATAACGGACCCAGAAACACTGAAGCTTTCTTT
CDR3aa: CASSYNGPRNTEAFF

abundance: NA
j_gene: TRBJ1-2
v_gene: TRBV5-1
d_gene: NA
CDR3nt: TGCGCCAGCAGCCCGTGGTTAGGACAAGGCTACACCTTC
CDR3aa: CASSPWLGQGYTF

abundance: NA
j_gene: TRBJ1-4
v_gene: TRBV5-4
d_gene: NA
CDR3nt: TGTGCCAGCAGCTTCGGACCCGTGTTTAGAGCTGTTGAAAAACTGTTTTTT
CDR3aa: CASSFGPVFRAVEKLFF

abundance: once
j_gene: TRBJ1-5
v_gene: TRBV27
d_gene: NA
CDR3nt: TGTGCCAGCAGTGTATCAGTACAGGGCAATCAGCCCCAGCATTTT
CDR3aa: CASSVSVQGNQPQHF

abundance: NA
j_gene: TRBJ2-5
v_gene: TRBV7-2
d_gene: TRBD1
CDR3nt: TGTGCCAGCAGCCCAGGGCAGGGGGCGTGGGAGACCCAGTACTTC
CDR3aa: CASSPGQGAWETQYF

abundance: NA
j_gene: TRBJ2-3
v_gene: TRBV4-2
d_gene: NA
CDR3nt: TGTGCCAGCAGCCAAGCTCCTAAAGACACCTTTTATTCAGATACGCAGTATTTT
CDR3aa: CASSQAPKDTFYSDTQYF

abundance: NA
j_gene: TRBJ1-2
v_gene: TRBV29-1
d_gene: TRBD1
CDR3nt: TGCAGCGTTTCTTTACCGGGACAGGGGGCGCGGGGTGGCTACACCTTC
CDR3aa: CSVSLPGQGARGGYTF

abundance: NA
j_gene: TRBJ1-1
v_gene: TRBV7-9
d_gene: TRBD1
CDR3nt: TGTGCCAGCAGCTTAGGGGCAGGGGGGCTGAACACTGAAGCTTTCTTT
CDR3aa: CASSLGAGGLNTEAFF